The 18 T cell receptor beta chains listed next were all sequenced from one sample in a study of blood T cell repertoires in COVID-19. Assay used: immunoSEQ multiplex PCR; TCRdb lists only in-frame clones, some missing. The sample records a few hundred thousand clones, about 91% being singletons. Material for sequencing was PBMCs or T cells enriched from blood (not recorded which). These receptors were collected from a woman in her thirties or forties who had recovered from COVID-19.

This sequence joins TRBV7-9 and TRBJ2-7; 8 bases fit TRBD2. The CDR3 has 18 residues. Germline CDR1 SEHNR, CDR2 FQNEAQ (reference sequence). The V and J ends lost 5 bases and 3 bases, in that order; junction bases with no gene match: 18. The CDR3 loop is CASSTFSGRTSRNYEQYF. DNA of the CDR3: TGTGCCAGCAGCACCTTCTCGGGTAGGACTAGCCGGAACTACGAGCAGTACTTC.

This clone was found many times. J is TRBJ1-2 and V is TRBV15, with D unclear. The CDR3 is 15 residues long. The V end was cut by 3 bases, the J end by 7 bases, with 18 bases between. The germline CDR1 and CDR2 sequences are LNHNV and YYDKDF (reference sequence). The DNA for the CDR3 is TGTGCCACCAGCAGCCTAGGGAGCGGGGTTGTTGGCTACACCTTC. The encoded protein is CATSSLGSGVVGYTF.

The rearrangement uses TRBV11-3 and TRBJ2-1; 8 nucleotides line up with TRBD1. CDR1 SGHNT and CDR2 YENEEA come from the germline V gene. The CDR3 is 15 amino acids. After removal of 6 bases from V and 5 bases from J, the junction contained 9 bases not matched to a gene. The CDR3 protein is CASSRRQGLDNEQFF. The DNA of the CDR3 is TGTGCCAGCAGTCGTCGACAGGGGCTGGACAATGAGCAGTTCTTC.

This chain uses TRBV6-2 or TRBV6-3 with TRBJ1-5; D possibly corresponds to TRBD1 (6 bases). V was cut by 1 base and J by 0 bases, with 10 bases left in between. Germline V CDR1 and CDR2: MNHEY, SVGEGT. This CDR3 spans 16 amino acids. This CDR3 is CASSYFRGVSNQPQHF. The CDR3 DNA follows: TGTGCCAGCAGTTACTTCAGGGGAGTTAGCAATCAGCCCCAGCATTTT.

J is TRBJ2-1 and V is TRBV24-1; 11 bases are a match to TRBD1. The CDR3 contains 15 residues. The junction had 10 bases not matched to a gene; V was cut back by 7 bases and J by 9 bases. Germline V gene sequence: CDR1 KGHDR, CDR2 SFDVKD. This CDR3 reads CATRGPGTGGFEQFF. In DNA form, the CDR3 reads TGTGCCACCAGGGGACCCGGGACAGGGGGTTTTGAGCAGTTCTTC.

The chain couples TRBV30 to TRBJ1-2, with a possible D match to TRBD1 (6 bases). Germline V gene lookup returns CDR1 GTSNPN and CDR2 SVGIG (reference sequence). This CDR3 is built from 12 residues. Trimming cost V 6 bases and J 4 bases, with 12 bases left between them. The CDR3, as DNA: TGTGCCTGCCTATGGACAGTCTATGGCTACACCTTC. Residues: CACLWTVYGYTF.

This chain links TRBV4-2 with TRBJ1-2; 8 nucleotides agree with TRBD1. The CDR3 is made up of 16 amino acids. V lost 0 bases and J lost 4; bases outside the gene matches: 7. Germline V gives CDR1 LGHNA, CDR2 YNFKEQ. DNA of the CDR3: TGTGCCAGCAGCCAAGATAGGCAGGGGGCCAGCTATGGCTACACCTTC. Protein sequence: CASSQDRQGASYGYTF.

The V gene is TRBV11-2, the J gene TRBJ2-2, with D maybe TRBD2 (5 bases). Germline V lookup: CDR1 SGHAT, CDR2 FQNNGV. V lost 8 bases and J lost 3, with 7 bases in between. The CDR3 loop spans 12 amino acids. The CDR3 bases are TGTGCCAGCTGGGGAGACACCGGGGAGCTGTTTTTT. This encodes CASWGDTGELFF. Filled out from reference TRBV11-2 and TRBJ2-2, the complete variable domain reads EAGVAQSPRYKIIEKRQSVAFWCNPISGHATLYWYQQILGQGPKLLIQFQNNGVVDDSQLPKDRFSAERLKGVDSTLKIQPAKLEDSAVYLCASWGDTGELFFGEGSRLTVL.

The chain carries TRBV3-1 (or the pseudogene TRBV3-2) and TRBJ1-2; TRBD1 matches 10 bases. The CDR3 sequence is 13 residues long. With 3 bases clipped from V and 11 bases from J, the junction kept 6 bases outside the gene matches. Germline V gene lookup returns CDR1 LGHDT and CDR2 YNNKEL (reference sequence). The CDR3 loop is CASSHRGQGGYTF. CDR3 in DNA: TGTGCCAGCAGCCATCGAGGACAGGGGGGATACACCTTC.

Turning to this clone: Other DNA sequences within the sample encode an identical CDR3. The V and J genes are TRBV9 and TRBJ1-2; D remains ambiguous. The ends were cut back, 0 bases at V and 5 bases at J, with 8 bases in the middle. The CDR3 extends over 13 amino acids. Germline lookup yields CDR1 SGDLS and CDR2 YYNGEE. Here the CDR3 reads CASSVGAGYGYTF. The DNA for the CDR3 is TGTGCCAGCAGCGTAGGGGCAGGTTATGGCTACACCTTC.

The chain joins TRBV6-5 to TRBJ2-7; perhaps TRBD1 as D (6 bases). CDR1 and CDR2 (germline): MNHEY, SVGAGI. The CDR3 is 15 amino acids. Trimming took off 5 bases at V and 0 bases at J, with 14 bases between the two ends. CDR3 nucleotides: TGTGCCAGCAGTCAACTCACGGACAGCTCCTACGAGCAGTACTTC. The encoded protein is CASSQLTDSSYEQYF.

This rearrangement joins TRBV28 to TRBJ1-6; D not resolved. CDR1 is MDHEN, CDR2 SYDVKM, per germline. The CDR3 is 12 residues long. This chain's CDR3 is CIIGLVDSPLHF. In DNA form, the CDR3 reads TGTATTATCGGCCTAGTAGATTCACCCCTCCACTTT.

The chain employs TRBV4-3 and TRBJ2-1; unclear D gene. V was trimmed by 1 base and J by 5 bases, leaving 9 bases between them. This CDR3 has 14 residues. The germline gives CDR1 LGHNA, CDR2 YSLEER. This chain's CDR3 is CASSQARVDNEQFF. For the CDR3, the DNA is TGCGCCAGCAGCCAAGCGAGAGTGGACAATGAGCAGTTCTTC.

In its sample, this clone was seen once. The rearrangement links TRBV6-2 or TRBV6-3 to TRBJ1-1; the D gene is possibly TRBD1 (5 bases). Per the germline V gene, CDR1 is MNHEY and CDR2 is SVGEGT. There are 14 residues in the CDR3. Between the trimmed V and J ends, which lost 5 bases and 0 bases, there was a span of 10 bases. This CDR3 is CASSPGGLNTEAFF. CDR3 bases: TGTGCCAGCAGTCCCGGGGGGTTGAACACTGAAGCTTTCTTT.

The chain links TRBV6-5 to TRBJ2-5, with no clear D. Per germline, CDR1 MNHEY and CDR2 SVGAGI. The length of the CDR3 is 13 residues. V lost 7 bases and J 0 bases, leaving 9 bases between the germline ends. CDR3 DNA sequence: TGTGCCAGCACTCCTCCGTACCAAGAGACCCAGTACTTC. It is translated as CASTPPYQETQYF.

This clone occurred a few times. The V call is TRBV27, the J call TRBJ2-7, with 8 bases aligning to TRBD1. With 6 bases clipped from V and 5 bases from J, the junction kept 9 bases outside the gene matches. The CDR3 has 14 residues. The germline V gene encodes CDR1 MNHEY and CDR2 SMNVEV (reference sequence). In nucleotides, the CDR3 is TGTGCCAGCAGGCGTCAGGGGGCGGCCCACGAGCAGTACTTC. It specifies CASRRQGAAHEQYF.

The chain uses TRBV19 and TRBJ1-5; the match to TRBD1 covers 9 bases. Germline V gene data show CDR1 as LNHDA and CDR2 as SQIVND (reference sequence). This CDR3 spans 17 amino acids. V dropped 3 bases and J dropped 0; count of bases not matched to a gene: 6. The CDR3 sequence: CASSIQGQGYSNQPQHF. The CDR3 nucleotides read TGTGCCAGTAGTATTCAGGGACAGGGATATAGCAATCAGCCCCAGCATTTT.

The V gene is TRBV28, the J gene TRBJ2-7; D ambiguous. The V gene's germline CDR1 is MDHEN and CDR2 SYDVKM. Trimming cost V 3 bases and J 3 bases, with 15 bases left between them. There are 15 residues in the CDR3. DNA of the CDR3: TGTGCCAGCAGTTTGCGGCAGAATCTTCTCTACGAGCAGTACTTC. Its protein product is CASSLRQNLLYEQYF.